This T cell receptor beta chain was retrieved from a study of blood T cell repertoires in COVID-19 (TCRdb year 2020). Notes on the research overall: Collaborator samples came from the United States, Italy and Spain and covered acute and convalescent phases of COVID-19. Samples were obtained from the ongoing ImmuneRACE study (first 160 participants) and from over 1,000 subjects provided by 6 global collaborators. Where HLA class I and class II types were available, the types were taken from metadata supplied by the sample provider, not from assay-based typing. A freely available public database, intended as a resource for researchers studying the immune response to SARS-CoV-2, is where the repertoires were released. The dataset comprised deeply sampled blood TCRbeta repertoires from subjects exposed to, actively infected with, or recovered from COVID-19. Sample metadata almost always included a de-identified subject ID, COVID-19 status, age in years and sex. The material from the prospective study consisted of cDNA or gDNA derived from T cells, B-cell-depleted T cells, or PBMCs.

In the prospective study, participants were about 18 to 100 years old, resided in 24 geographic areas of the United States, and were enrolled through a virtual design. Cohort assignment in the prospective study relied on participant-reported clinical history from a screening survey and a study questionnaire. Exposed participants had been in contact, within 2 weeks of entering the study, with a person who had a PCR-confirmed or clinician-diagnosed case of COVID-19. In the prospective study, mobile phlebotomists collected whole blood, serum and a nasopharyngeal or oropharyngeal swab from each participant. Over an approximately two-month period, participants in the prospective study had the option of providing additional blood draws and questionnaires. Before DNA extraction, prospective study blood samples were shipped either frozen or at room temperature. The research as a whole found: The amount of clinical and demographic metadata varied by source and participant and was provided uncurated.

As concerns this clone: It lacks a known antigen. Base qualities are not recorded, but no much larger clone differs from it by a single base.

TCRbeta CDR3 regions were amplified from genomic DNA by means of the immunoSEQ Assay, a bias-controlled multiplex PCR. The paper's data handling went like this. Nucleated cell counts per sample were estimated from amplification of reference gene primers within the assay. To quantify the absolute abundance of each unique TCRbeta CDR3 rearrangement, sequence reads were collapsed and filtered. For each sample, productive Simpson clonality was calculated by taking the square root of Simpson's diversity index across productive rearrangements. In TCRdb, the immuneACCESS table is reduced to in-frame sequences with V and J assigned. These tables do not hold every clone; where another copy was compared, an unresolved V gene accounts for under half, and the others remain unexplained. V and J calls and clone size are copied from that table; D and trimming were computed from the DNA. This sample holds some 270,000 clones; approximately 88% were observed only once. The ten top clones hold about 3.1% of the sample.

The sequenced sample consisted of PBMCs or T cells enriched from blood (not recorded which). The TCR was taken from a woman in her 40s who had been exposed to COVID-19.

CDR3 region: CASSLASGLNEKLFF. The nucleotide sequence reads as follows: TGTGCCAGCAGCTTAGCGAGCGGCCTTAATGAAAAACTGTTTTTT. The chain joins TRBV11-3 to TRBJ1-4, with the D gene call left open. Taken from cysteine to phenylalanine, the CDR3 has 15 residues. Of the read, only the CDR3 DNA is kept; its 45 bases are in frame from base 1. The germline V gene encodes CDR1 SGHNT and CDR2 YENEEA. The V and J ends are trimmed by 1 base and 4 bases, leaving 10 bases between them.